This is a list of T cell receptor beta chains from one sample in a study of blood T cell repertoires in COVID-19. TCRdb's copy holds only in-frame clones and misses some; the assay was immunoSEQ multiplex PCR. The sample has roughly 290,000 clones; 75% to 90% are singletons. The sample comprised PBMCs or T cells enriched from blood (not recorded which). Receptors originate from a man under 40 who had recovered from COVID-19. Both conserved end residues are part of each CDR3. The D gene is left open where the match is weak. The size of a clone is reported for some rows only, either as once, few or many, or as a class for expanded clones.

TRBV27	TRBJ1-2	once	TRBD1	CASSLSAAGGADGYTF	TGTGCCAGCAGTTTATCGGCGGCAGGGGGCGCGGATGGCTACACCTTC
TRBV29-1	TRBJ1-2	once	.	CSVVYLGVGGYTF	TGCAGCGTTGTTTATCTCGGGGTCGGGGGCTACACCTTC
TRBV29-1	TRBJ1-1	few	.	CSVGEGGQGFEAFF	TGCAGCGTTGGGGAGGGTGGTCAGGGATTTGAAGCTTTCTTT
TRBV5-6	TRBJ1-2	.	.	CASRFQGVGGYTF	TGTGCCAGCAGGTTTCAGGGTGTAGGTGGCTACACCTTC
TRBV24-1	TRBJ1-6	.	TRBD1	CATSSGQLNSPLHF	TGTGCCACCAGTTCGGGACAGCTTAATTCACCCCTCCACTTT
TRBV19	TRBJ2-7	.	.	CASSAQGMGEQYF	TGTGCCAGTAGTGCCCAGGGAATGGGGGAGCAGTACTTC
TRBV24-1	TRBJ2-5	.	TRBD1	CATSRQGRETQYF	TGTGCCACCAGTCGACAGGGGCGAGAGACCCAGTACTTC
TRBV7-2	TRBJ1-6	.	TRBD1	CASSLAGTGKNSPLHF	TGTGCCAGCAGCTTAGCCGGGACAGGGAAGAATTCACCCCTCCACTTT
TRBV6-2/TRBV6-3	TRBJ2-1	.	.	CASSYARGNEQFF	TGTGCCAGCAGTTACGCCAGAGGCAATGAGCAGTTCTTC
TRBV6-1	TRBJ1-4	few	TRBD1	CASSGGTGGGHEKLFF	TGTGCCAGCAGTGGGGGGACAGGGGGCGGTCATGAAAAACTGTTTTTT
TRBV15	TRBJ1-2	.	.	CATSRELTVPLIYTF	TGTGCCACCAGCAGAGAACTGACAGTCCCTTTAATTTACACCTTC
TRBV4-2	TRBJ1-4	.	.	CASSQGGYGTTNEKLFF	TGTGCCAGCAGCCAAGGCGGATACGGCACAACTAATGAAAAACTGTTTTTT
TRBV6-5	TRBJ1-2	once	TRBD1	CASSQRDRGFYGYTF	TGTGCCAGCAGTCAAAGGGACAGGGGGTTCTATGGCTACACCTTC
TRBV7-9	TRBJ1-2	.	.	CASSLRTVANYGYTF	TGTGCCAGCAGCTTAAGAACAGTAGCTAACTATGGCTACACCTTC
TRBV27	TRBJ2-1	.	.	CASINGGPLGNEQFF	TGTGCCAGCATCAACGGAGGGCCCCTCGGCAATGAGCAGTTCTTC
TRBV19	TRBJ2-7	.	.	CASSGTGETYEQYF	TGTGCCAGTAGTGGGACGGGGGAGACCTACGAGCAGTACTTC
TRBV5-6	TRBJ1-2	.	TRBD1	CASSLRDRASNYGYTF	TGTGCCAGCAGCTTGCGGGACAGGGCCTCTAACTATGGCTACACCTTC
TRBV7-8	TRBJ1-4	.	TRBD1	CASSTRQGINEKLFF	TGTGCCAGCAGCACGCGACAGGGGATAAATGAAAAACTGTTTTTT
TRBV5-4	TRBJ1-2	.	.	CASSLGGGYGYTF	TGTGCCAGCAGCTTGGGGGGCGGCTATGGCTACACCTTC
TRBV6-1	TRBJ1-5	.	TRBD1	CASSEMTGGVQPQHF	TGTGCCAGCAGTGAAATGACAGGGGGGGTTCAGCCCCAGCATTTT
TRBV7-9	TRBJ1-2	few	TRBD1	CASSTFRGARNYGYTF	TGTGCCAGCAGCACTTTCAGGGGGGCCCGGAACTATGGCTACACCTTC
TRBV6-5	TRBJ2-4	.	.	CASSYGGSGKNIQYF	TGTGCCAGCAGTTACGGGGGCTCTGGCAAAAACATTCAGTACTTC
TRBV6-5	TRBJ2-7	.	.	CASNRKNYEQYF	TGTGCCAGCAACAGGAAGAACTACGAGCAGTACTTC
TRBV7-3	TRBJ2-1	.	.	CASSSLGSPYNEQFF	TGTGCCAGCAGCTCACTAGGGTCTCCCTACAATGAGCAGTTCTTC
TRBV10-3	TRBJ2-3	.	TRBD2	CAISGRGGRDTQYF	TGTGCCATCAGTGGCCGGGGGGGCAGAGATACGCAGTATTTT
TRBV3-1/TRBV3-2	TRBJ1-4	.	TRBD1	CASSQDQGAGEKLFF	TGTGCCAGCAGCCAAGATCAGGGGGCGGGTGAAAAACTGTTTTTT
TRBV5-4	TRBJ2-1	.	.	CASSEPLGGYNEQFF	TGTGCCAGCAGCGAACCACTAGGGGGATACAATGAGCAGTTCTTC
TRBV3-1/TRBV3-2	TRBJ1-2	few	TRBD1	CASSPGQGVYYYGYTF	TGTGCCAGCAGCCCTGGACAGGGGGTCTACTACTATGGCTACACCTTC
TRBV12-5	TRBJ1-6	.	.	CASGLNSNSPLHF	TGTGCTAGTGGTTTGAACAGTAATTCACCCCTCCACTTT
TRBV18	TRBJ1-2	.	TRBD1	CASSRDGQGNYYGYTF	TGTGCCAGCTCACGAGATGGACAGGGGAATTACTATGGCTACACCTTC
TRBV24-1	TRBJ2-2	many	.	CATSDGQLDTGELFF	TGTGCCACCAGTGACGGACAGCTCGACACCGGGGAGCTGTTTTTT
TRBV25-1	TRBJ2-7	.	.	CASSAGGREQYF	TGTGCCAGCAGTGCAGGAGGACGGGAGCAGTACTTC
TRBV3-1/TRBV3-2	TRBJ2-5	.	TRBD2	CASSSQYGGGKETQYF	TGTGCCAGCAGCTCTCAGTACGGGGGGGGGAAAGAGACCCAGTACTTC
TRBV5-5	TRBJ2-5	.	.	CASSWVGGKETQYF	TGTGCCAGCAGCTGGGTTGGGGGCAAGGAGACCCAGTACTTC
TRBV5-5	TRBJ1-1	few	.	CASSAPGLQGKAAFF	TGTGCCAGCAGCGCGCCGGGTCTACAGGGAAAGGCCGCTTTCTTT
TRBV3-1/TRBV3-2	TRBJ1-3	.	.	CASSQVTGHIYF	TGTGCCAGCAGCCAAGTGACAGGACACATATATTTT
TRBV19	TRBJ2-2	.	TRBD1	CASSILDRDAGELFF	TGTGCCAGTAGTATTCTGGACAGGGACGCCGGGGAGCTGTTTTTT
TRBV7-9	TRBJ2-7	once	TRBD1	CASTPGDRADEQYF	TGTGCCAGCACACCGGGGGACAGGGCTGACGAGCAGTACTTC
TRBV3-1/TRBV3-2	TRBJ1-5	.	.	CASSQAGESNQPQHF	TGTGCCAGCAGCCAAGCTGGGGAGAGCAATCAGCCCCAGCATTTT
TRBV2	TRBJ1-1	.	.	CASSQEEGGTEAFF	TGTGCCAGCAGCCAAGAAGAGGGCGGCACTGAAGCTTTCTTT
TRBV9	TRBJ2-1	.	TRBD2	CASSATSGETNEQFF	TGTGCCAGCAGCGCGACTAGCGGGGAGACGAATGAGCAGTTCTTC
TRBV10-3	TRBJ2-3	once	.	CAIMRTESYTDTQYF	TGTGCCATCATGAGGACTGAGAGTTACACAGATACGCAGTATTTT
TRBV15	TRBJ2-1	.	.	CATSRLVEQFF	TGTGCCACCAGCAGGTTAGTTGAGCAGTTCTTC
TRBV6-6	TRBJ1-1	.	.	CASSFLGGDTEAFF	TGTGCCAGCAGTTTCCTAGGGGGGGACACTGAAGCTTTCTTT
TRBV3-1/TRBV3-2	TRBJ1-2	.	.	CASSLLDRVDGYTF	TGTGCCAGCAGCCTCCTCGATCGGGTTGATGGCTACACCTTC
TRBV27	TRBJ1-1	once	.	CASSPISLNTEAFF	TGTGCCAGCAGTCCAATTAGCTTGAACACTGAAGCTTTCTTT
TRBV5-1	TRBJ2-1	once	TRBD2	CASSLVGGAENEQFF	TGCGCCAGCAGCTTGGTCGGGGGGGCTGAAAATGAGCAGTTCTTC
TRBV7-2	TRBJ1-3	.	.	CASSLSRDTIYF	TGTGCCAGCAGCTTATCCCGAGACACCATATATTTT
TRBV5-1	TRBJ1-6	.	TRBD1	CASSLGTGVNSPLHF	TGCGCCAGCAGCTTGGGGACAGGGGTTAATTCACCCCTCCACTTT
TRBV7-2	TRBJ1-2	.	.	CASSPGGGVGYTF	TGTGCCAGCAGCCCTGGGGGGGGAGTTGGCTACACCTTC
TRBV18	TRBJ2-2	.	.	CASSPRFEVGTGELFF	TGTGCCAGCTCACCTCGTTTCGAGGTCGGCACCGGGGAGCTGTTTTTT